This T cell receptor (beta chain) emerged from a study of blood T cells in healthy people across ages. Total RNA was extracted at no less than 6 micrograms per sample. This clonotype has at least ten counts. No antigen is known for it. A much larger clone is a single base away; this may be a read error. Study-level results: In the absence of known donor CMV status, changes in expanded clonotypes were possibly confounded. The diversity estimates, figures obtained from one million T cells, were considered underestimates. Among T cells, TCR beta diversity per million cells dropped roughly linearly as age rose.

Using a J-beta primer mix together with a sample-barcoded 5' primer, a second PCR was run for about 6 to 11 cycles. TCRdb used MiXCR to reprocess the 5' RACE reads, holding one entry per CDR3 protein. This table holds some 1.7 million distinct CDR3 sequences, under 30% found once. Germline V gene data show CDR1 as SEHNR and CDR2 as FQNEAQ (reference sequence). Trimming shortened V by 3 bases and J by 4 bases, and 2 bases separated the two germline ends. The CDR3 length is 11 residues. This clonotype was sampled from a woman aged 25 to 45 in good health. This chain joins TRBV7-9 and TRBJ2-3; D gene unclear. Sequenced input: blood. CDR3 loop: CASSFPDTQYF. The CDR3 DNA follows: TGTGCCAGCAGCTTCCCAGATACGCAGTATTTT.